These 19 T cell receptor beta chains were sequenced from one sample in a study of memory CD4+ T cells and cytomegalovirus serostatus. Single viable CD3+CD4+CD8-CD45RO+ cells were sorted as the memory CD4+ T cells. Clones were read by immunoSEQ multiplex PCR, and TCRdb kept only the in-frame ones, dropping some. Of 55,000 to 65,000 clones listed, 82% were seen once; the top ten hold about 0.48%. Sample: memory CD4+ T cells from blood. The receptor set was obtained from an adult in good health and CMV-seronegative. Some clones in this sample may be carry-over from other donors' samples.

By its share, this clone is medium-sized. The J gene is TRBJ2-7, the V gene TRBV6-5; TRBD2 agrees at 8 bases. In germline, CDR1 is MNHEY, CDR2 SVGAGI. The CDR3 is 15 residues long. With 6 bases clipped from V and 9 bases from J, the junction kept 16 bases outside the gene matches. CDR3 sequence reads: CASRQLSGTGVRQYF. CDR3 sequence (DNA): TGTGCCAGCAGACAACTTAGCGGGACTGGGGTGAGGCAGTACTTC.

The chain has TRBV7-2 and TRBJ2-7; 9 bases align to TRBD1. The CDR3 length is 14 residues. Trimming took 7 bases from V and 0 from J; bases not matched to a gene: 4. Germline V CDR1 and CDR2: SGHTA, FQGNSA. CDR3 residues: CASTGQGYSYEQYF. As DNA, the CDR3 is TGTGCCAGCACCGGACAGGGGTACTCCTACGAGCAGTACTTC.

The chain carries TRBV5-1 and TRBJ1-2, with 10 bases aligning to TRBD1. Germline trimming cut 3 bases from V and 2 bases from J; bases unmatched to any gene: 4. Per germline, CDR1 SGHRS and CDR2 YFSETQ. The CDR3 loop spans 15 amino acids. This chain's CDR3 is CASSSTGQGNYGYTF. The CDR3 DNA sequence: TGCGCCAGCAGCTCAACGGGACAGGGGAACTATGGCTACACCTTC.

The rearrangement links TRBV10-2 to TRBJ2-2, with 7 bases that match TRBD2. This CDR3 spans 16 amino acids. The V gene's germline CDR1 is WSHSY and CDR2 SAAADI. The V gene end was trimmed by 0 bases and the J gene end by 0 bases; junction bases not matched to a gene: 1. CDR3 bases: TGCGCCAGCAGTGAGTCGGGGGGGACGAACACCGGGGAGCTGTTTTTT. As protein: CASSESGGTNTGELFF.

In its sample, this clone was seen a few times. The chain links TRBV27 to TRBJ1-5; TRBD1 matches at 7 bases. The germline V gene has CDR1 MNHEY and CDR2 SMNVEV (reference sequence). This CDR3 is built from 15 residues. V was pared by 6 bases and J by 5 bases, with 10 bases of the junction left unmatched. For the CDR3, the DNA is TGTGCCAGCAGACGACAGGGTATGGGGGATCAGCCCCAGCATTTT. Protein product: CASRRQGMGDQPQHF.

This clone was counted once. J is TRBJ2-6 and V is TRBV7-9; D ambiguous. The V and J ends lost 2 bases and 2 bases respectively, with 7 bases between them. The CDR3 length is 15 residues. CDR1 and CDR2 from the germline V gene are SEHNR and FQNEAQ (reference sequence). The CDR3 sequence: CASSLFLTGANVLTF. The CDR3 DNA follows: TGTGCCAGCAGCTTATTTTTGACTGGGGCCAACGTCCTGACTTTC.

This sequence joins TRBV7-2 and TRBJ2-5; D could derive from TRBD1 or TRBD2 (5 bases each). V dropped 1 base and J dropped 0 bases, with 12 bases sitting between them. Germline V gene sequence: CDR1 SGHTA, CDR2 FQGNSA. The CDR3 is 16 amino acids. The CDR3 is CASSLVGPSYQETQYF. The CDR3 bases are TGTGCCAGCAGCTTAGTGGGACCCTCGTACCAAGAGACCCAGTACTTC.

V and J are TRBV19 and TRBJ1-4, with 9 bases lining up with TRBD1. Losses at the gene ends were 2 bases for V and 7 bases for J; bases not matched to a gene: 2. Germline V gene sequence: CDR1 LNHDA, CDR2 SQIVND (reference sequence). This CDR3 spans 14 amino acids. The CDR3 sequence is CASSIPGQGEKLFF. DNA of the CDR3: TGTGCCAGTAGTATACCGGGACAGGGTGAAAAACTGTTTTTT.

The CDR3 is CASIPGWGTEAFF. In DNA form, the CDR3 reads TGTGCCAGTATCCCGGGCTGGGGAACTGAAGCTTTCTTT. The V call is TRBV19, the J call TRBJ1-1; D is undetermined. The germline V and J ends were trimmed by 7 bases and 5 bases, with 14 bases remaining between them. Germline V gene lookup returns CDR1 LNHDA and CDR2 SQIVND (reference sequence). The length of the CDR3 is 13 residues.

The CDR3 loop reads CASSVGGGYGYTF. The DNA for the CDR3 is TGTGCCAGCAGTGTGGGGGGCGGGTATGGCTACACCTTC. V gene TRBV6-1 combines with J gene TRBJ1-2; possible D gene TRBD1, 6 bases. This CDR3 has 13 residues. In germline, CDR1 is MNHNS, CDR2 SASEGT. Trimming stripped 4 bases from V and 5 bases from J, with 11 bases between.

Here the CDR3 DNA reads TGTGCCAGCAGCCCGACGGACGGGGGCTACGAGCAGTACTTC. It is translated as CASSPTDGGYEQYF. The chain couples TRBV7-9 to TRBJ2-7; possible D gene TRBD2, 6 bases. The germline V and J ends were trimmed by 5 bases and 3 bases, with 14 bases remaining between them. Germline V gene data show CDR1 as SEHNR and CDR2 as FQNEAQ (reference sequence). The length of the CDR3 is 14 residues.

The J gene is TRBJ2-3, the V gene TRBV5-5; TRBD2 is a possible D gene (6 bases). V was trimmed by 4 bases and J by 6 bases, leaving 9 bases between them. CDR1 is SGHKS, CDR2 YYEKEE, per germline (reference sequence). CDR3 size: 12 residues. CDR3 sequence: CASSIGGDTQYF. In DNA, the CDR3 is TGTGCCAGCAGCATTGGAGGGGATACGCAGTATTTT.

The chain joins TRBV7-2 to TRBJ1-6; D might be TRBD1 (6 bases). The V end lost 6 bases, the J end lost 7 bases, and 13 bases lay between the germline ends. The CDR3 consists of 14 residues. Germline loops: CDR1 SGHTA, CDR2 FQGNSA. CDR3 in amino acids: CASSIRGGNSPLHF. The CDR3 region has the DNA TGTGCCAGCAGTATCCGGGGGGGCAATTCACCCCTCCACTTT.

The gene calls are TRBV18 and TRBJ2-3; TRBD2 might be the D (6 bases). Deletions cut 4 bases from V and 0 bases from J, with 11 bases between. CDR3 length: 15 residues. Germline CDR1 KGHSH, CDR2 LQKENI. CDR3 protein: CASSLGSGSTDTQYF. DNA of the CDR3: TGTGCCAGCTCACTCGGGAGTGGGAGCACAGATACGCAGTATTTT.

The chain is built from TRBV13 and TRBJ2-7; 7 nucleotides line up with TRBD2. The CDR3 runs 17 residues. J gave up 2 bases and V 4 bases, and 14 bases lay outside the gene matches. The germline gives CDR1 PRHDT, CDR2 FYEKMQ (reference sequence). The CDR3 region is CASSSLFSERDPYEQYF. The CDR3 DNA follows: TGTGCCAGCAGCTCCCTATTTTCAGAGCGGGACCCCTACGAGCAGTACTTC.

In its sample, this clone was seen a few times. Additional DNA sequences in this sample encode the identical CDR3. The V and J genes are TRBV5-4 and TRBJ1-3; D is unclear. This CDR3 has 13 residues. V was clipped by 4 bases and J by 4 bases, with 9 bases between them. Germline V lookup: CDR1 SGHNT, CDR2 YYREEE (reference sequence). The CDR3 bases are TGTGCCAGCAGCCAAGGTTCAGGAAACACCATATATTTT. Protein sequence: CASSQGSGNTIYF.

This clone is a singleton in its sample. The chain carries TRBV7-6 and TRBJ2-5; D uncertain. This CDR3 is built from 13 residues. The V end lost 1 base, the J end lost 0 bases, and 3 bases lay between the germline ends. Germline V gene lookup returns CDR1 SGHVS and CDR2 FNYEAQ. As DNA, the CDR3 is TGTGCCAGCAGCTTAGGGCACCAAGAGACCCAGTACTTC. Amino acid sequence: CASSLGHQETQYF.

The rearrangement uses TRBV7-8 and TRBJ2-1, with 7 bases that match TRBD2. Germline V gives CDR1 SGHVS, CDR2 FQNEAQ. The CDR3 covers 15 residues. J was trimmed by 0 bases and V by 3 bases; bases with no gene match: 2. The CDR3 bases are TGTGCCAGCAGCTTCAGGACTAGCTCCTACAATGAGCAGTTCTTC. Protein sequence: CASSFRTSSYNEQFF.

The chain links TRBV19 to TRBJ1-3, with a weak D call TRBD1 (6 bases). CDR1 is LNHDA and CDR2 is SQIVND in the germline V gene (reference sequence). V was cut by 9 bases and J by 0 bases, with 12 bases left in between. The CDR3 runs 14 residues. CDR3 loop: CASGQSLSGNTIYF. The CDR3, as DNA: TGTGCCAGCGGACAGAGCCTCTCTGGAAACACCATATATTTT.